This T cell receptor beta chain was recovered during a study of early T cells in non-severe SARS-CoV-2 infection. Study context: The chains were unpaired, and the sequenced material was bulk RNA from unsorted whole blood.

Individual cDNA molecules carried attached unique molecular identifiers. TCRdb used MiXCR to reprocess the 5' RACE reads, holding one entry per CDR3 protein. The table records 85,000 to 120,000 distinct CDR3 sequences, about 12% of them present only once. In this sample, this clonotype turned up many times. V lost 1 base and J 0 bases, leaving 16 bases between the germline ends. There are 17 residues in the CDR3. From germline, CDR1 is LGHNA and CDR2 YSLEER. Input material: whole blood. The receptor was isolated from an adult who was a healthcare worker with PCR-confirmed SARS-CoV-2 infection or an uninfected control (not recorded which). J is TRBJ2-7 and V is TRBV4-3, with D unresolved. The CDR3 protein is CASSQGHAAESSYEQYF. CDR3 sequence (DNA): TGCGCCAGCAGCCAAGGCCACGCGGCGGAAAGCTCCTACGAGCAGTACTTC.